This paragraph reports one T cell receptor beta chain. Data came from immunoSEQ multiplex PCR; TCRdb stores just in-frame clones and leaves some out. Of 250,000 to 300,000 clones listed, about 86% are singletons. These data come from a study of cytomegalovirus exposure and HLA in healthy donors. Sequenced: PBMCs. The clonotype comes from a woman aged 18 to 35 in good health and CMV-seronegative.

CDR3 nucleotide sequence: TGTGCCAGCAGCTTTATGGACGTGTACCAGGGGGAAGCTTTCTTT. Translating it yields CASSFMDVYQGEAFF. V gene TRBV5-4 combines with J gene TRBJ1-1; TRBD1 is a possible D gene (6 bases). CDR1 and CDR2 (germline): SGHNT, YYREEE (reference sequence). The CDR3 runs to 15 residues. V gave up 2 bases and J gave up 8 bases, with 19 bases separating them. The full variable domain, in which reference TRBV5-4 and TRBJ1-1 provide the parts outside the CDR3, is ETGVTQSPTHLIKTRGQQVTLRCSSQSGHNTVSWYQQALGQGPQFIFQYYREEENGRGNFPPRFSGLQFPNYSSELNVNALELDDSALYLCASSFMDVYQGEAFFGQGTRLTVV.